Here is one TCR beta chain with its context. Its antigen is not identified. If patients had autoimmune disease history or systemic immunosuppression, they were excluded. The data are from a study of OX40 agonist ivuxolimab in advanced cancers. Overall study: At doses from 0.01 to 10 mg/kg, patients were given intravenous ivuxolimab every 2 weeks.

Regarding the study as a whole: Clonal expansion by week 6 occurred in CD4+ and CD8+ blood T cells (at 0.1 to 3.0 mg/kg). Some nonresponders likewise displayed low normalized T-cell clonal expansion.

The V and J ends lost 10 bases and 2 bases, in that order; junction bases with no gene match: 7. Germline V gene sequence: CDR1 SEHNR, CDR2 FQNEAQ (reference sequence). CDR3 length: 13 residues. Measured with immunoSEQ multiplex PCR; TCRdb has only the in-frame clones, and not every one. Among under 65,000 clones, about 85% were seen once, and the ten largest hold 0.3% to 0.45%. Sequencing was performed on CD4+ or CD8+ T cells sorted from blood, taken in a trial of the OX40 agonist ivuxolimab. The rearrangement links TRBV7-9 to TRBJ2-5; 7 nucleotides line up with TRBD2. The TCR sequence derives from an adult with an advanced solid tumor such as melanoma, head and neck, liver or kidney cancer. CDR3 nucleotide sequence: TGTGCCACCAAGCGGGACTGGCAAGAGACCCAGTACTTC. As protein: CATKRDWQETQYF.